This entry features one T cell receptor (beta chain) sequence. Its specificity is unknown. This CDR3 has 15 residues. The germline gives CDR1 MDHEN, CDR2 SYDVKM. The record originates from a study of CXCR3-negative and CXCR3-positive naive CD8 T cells. The authors prepared UMI-labeled TRB cDNA libraries by 5' RACE. TCRdb reprocessed the 5' RACE reads; each CDR3 protein has one entry and no DNA is given. This table holds around 50,000 distinct CDR3 sequences. Study-wide results and caveats: Comparison of naive cells showed more hydrophobic TRB CDR3s in CXCR3-positive than in CXCR3-negative naive cells. CXCR3 expression dropped partially after cryopreservation, and most assays relied on fresh PBMCs.

CD8+ T cell subsets were each sorted in triplicate, about 310,000 cells apiece. Naive CD8+ T lymphocytes were specified as CD45RO-CCR7+CD27+CD95-. The genes are TRBV28 and TRBJ2-5; TCRdb calls TRBD2, which cannot be checked without DNA. This receptor was taken from a human donor in good health. Some clones in this sample may be carry-over from other donors' samples. Sequencing was done on a sample of naive CXCR3- CD8+ T cells from blood. Subset denoted: CD45RO-CCR7+CD27+CD95- naive CD8+ T cells lacking CXCR3 (TNR3-). The CDR3 loop reads CASSFPSGSQETQYF. The full variable domain, in which reference TRBV28 and TRBJ2-5 provide the parts outside the CDR3, is DVKVTQSSRYLVKRTGEKVFLECVQDMDHENMFWYRQDPGLGLRLIYFSYDVKMKEKGDIPEGYSVSREKKERFSLILESASTNQTSMYLCASSFPSGSQETQYFGPGTRLLVL.